The 23 T cell receptor beta chains presented below share a single source sample, sequenced in a study of CD8+ T cells in alopecia areata. Treatment denoted: oral pan-JAK inhibitor, 5-10 mg twice daily. RNA extraction and reverse transcription yielded cDNA as sequencing template. TCRdb keeps only in-frame clones here, not all; method: immunoSEQ multiplex PCR. Seen here are about 260,000 clones, around three fifths observed once, and the top ten hold more than 0.85%. The sample here was CD4+ T cells sorted from blood, taken between weeks 51 and 52, from a patient treated with tofacitinib. Every receptor here comes from a human donor with alopecia areata.

On this clone itself: Other DNA sequences in the sample encode the same CDR3. The chain recombines TRBV30 with TRBJ1-4, with a weak D call TRBD1 (5 bases). This CDR3 comprises 14 residues. Germline V gene lookup returns CDR1 GTSNPN and CDR2 SVGIG (reference sequence). Trimming removed 2 bases from V and 0 bases from J, with 7 bases in between. DNA for the CDR3: TGTGCCTGGAGTCGGGGGTCAACTAATGAAAAACTGTTTTTT. Protein: CAWSRGSTNEKLFF.

The chain links TRBV4-3 to TRBJ1-2; D uncertain. The CDR3 runs 14 residues. The V end lost 0 bases, the J end lost 3 bases, and 8 bases lay between the germline ends. Germline assignment: CDR1 LGHNA and CDR2 YSLEER. This CDR3 is CASSQEEGHYGYTF. DNA of the CDR3: TGCGCCAGCAGCCAAGAGGAGGGTCACTATGGCTACACCTTC.

The chain couples TRBV30 to TRBJ1-6; D is uncertain. This CDR3 region has 14 residues. Deletions cut 4 bases from V and 2 bases from J, with 9 bases between. CDR1 is GTSNPN and CDR2 is SVGIG in the germline V gene (reference sequence). The CDR3 here is CAWTRVPYNSPLHF. Written as DNA, the CDR3 is TGTGCCTGGACACGTGTTCCCTATAATTCACCCCTCCACTTT.

This clone has a handful of counts. V usage is TRBV4-2 and J usage is TRBJ2-7; D might be TRBD2 (5 bases). Germline lookup yields CDR1 LGHNA and CDR2 YNFKEQ. V was trimmed by 0 bases and J by 3 bases, leaving 18 bases between them. The CDR3 contains 17 residues. The DNA for the CDR3 is TGTGCCAGCAGCCAAGAATTAAGTAGAGCGGACGTCTACGAGCAGTACTTC. This gives the protein CASSQELSRADVYEQYF.

The chain combines TRBV10-3 with TRBJ2-5; 8 nucleotides align to TRBD2. The germline V gene encodes CDR1 ENHRY and CDR2 SYGVKD. This CDR3 contains 13 residues. Germline trimming cut 7 bases from V and 3 bases from J; bases unmatched to any gene: 4. The CDR3 loop is CAIKSGGEETQYF. CDR3 nucleotide sequence: TGTGCCATCAAAAGCGGGGGAGAAGAGACCCAGTACTTC.

J is TRBJ1-4 and V is TRBV6-5; D remains ambiguous. In germline, CDR1 is MNHEY, CDR2 SVGAGI. The CDR3 covers 15 residues. V dropped 5 bases and J dropped 7 bases, with 17 bases sitting between them. The DNA for the CDR3 is TGTGCCAGCAGTCCGTTTTGGGGTTGGAGTGAAAAACTGTTTTTT. Translating it yields CASSPFWGWSEKLFF.

This clone occurred a few times. V usage is TRBV5-1 and J usage is TRBJ2-7, with 9 bases matching TRBD1. Germline V gene sequence: CDR1 SGHRS, CDR2 YFSETQ. The CDR3 covers 16 residues. The V segment lost 0 bases and the J segment 3 bases; nucleotides outside the gene matches: 7. CDR3 residues: CASSLDWGQGSYEQYF. For the CDR3, the DNA is TGCGCCAGCAGCTTGGATTGGGGACAGGGAAGCTACGAGCAGTACTTC. The full variable domain, in which reference TRBV5-1 and TRBJ2-7 provide the parts outside the CDR3, is KAGVTQTPRYLIKTRGQQVTLSCSPISGHRSVSWYQQTPGQGLQFLFEYFSETQRNKGNFPGRFSGRQFSNSRSEMNVSTLELGDSALYLCASSLDWGQGSYEQYFGPGTRLTVT.

This clone was seen a single time. The gene calls are TRBV14 and TRBJ2-7; possibly TRBD1 for D (6 bases). Germline CDR1 and CDR2: SGHDN and FVKESK. The V and J ends lost 0 bases and 7 bases respectively, with 13 bases between them. CDR3 length: 14 amino acids. This CDR3 is CASSQEWGREEQYF. The CDR3 DNA reads as TGTGCCAGCAGCCAAGAGTGGGGGCGTGAGGAGCAGTACTTC. The full variable domain, its missing parts supplied by reference TRBV14 and TRBJ2-7, is EAGVTQFPSHSVIEKGQTVTLRCDPISGHDNLYWYRRVMGKEIKFLLHFVKESKQDESGMPNNRFLAERTGGTYSTLKVQPAELEDSGVYFCASSQEWGREEQYFGPGTRLTVT.

CDR3 in amino acids: CASSSPHRDGDGYTF. The CDR3 region has the DNA TGTGCCAGCAGCTCCCCACACAGGGATGGTGATGGCTACACCTTC. V and J are TRBV7-9 and TRBJ1-2, with D perhaps TRBD1 (6 bases). Trimming took off 4 bases at V and 6 bases at J, with 18 bases between the two ends. Germline CDR1 SEHNR, CDR2 FQNEAQ (reference sequence). The CDR3 runs 15 residues.

Concerning this clone: Other DNA variants within this sample encode the same CDR3. The chain uses TRBV29-1 and TRBJ2-5, with 8 bases matching TRBD1. The V and J ends lost 5 bases and 2 bases, in that order; junction bases with no gene match: 1. The CDR3 extends over 12 amino acids. The V gene's germline CDR1 is SQVTM and CDR2 ANQGSEA. The CDR3 bases are TGCAGCGTTCGGACAGGGCAAGAGACCCAGTACTTC. Its translation is CSVRTGQETQYF.

V usage is TRBV30 and J usage is TRBJ2-7, with 10 nucleotides matching TRBD1. Germline CDR1 and CDR2: GTSNPN and SVGIG (reference sequence). V trimming: 4 bases; J trimming: 2 bases; junction bases outside the gene matches: 8. CDR3 size: 15 residues. As DNA, the CDR3 is TGTGCCTGGACCAAAGACAGGGGGCCACCCTACGAGCAGTACTTC. Its translation: CAWTKDRGPPYEQYF.

The gene calls are TRBV29-1 and TRBJ1-6; 10 bases line up with TRBD1. CDR1 and CDR2 from the germline V gene are SQVTM and ANQGSEA. V lost 7 bases, J lost 9 bases, and 9 bases stayed unmatched. This CDR3 is 14 amino acids long. This chain's CDR3 is CSASAGTGVSPLHF. The CDR3 region has the DNA TGCAGCGCGTCAGCCGGGACAGGGGTTTCACCCCTCCACTTT.

The sample holds a few counts of this clone. This chain uses TRBV6-5 with TRBJ1-1; unclear D gene. Between the trimmed V and J ends, which lost 10 bases and 5 bases, there was a span of 11 bases. This CDR3 has 11 residues. Looked up from germline, CDR1 is MNHEY and CDR2 is SVGAGI. The CDR3 here is CATFGVTEAFF. The CDR3 DNA follows: TGTGCCACCTTCGGGGTGACTGAAGCTTTCTTT.

V usage is TRBV1 and J usage is TRBJ2-7. TRBV1 is recorded as a pseudogene. CDR3 size: 12 residues. The chain's CDR3 is CTSSHCFYEQYF. The CDR3 bases are TGCACCAGCAGCCATTGTTTTTACGAGCAGTACTTC.

This clone appeared a few times. The J gene is TRBJ1-2, the V gene TRBV21-1; TRBD1 is taken as the D call from the table, unchecked against the DNA. TRBV21-1 is a pseudogene locus. The CDR3 covers 13 residues. The CDR3 sequence: CASSKDTNYGYTF. The CDR3 DNA reads TGTGCCAGCAGCAAAGACACTAACTATGGCTACACCTTC.

The CDR3 loop is CASSRGSGANVLTF. In DNA, the CDR3 is TGTGCCAGCAGTCGCGGATCTGGGGCCAACGTCCTGACTTTC. The chain is built from TRBV28 and TRBJ2-6, with D unresolved. Germline assignment: CDR1 MDHEN and CDR2 SYDVKM. CDR3 size: 14 residues. Trimming removed 5 bases from V and 1 base from J, with 6 bases in between.

J is TRBJ1-2 and V is TRBV27, with 12 nucleotides matching TRBD1. This CDR3 has 16 amino acids. CDR1 is MNHEY and CDR2 is SMNVEV in the germline V gene (reference sequence). V lost 4 bases, J lost 4 bases, and 7 bases stayed unmatched. The CDR3 reads CASSWTGTGGRYGYTF. The CDR3 DNA reads as TGTGCCAGCAGTTGGACAGGGACAGGGGGCCGCTATGGCTACACCTTC.

As for this clone: The same CDR3 can be traced to other DNA sequences in this sample. The chain combines TRBV7-9 with TRBJ2-7, with 10 nucleotides matching TRBD1. The CDR3 is 14 amino acids. V gave up 5 bases and J gave up 6 bases; unmatched junction bases: 7. CDR1 and CDR2 (germline): SEHNR, FQNEAQ (reference sequence). As DNA, the CDR3 is TGTGCCAGCAGCCCGCCGGGACAGGGGAGCGAGCAGTACTTC. This gives the protein CASSPPGQGSEQYF.

The chain carries TRBV7-9 and TRBJ2-2; 8 nucleotides align to TRBD2. V shed 0 bases and J 0 bases; nucleotides not matched to a gene: 0. The CDR3 totals 16 residues. From germline, CDR1 is SEHNR and CDR2 FQNEAQ (reference sequence). DNA for the CDR3: TGTGCCAGCAGCTTAGCGACTAGCGCGAACACCGGGGAGCTGTTTTTT. Amino acids: CASSLATSANTGELFF.

This clone was observed a handful of times. The V gene is TRBV4-1, the J gene TRBJ2-2; D tentatively fits TRBD1 or TRBD2 (5 bases each). Trimming took off 3 bases at V and 5 bases at J, with 10 bases between the two ends. Germline values: CDR1 MGHRA, CDR2 YSYEKL. The CDR3 loop spans 14 amino acids. The CDR3 nucleotides read TGCGCCAGCAGCCAGAGGGGAAGGACCGGGGAGCTGTTTTTT. This codes for CASSQRGRTGELFF.

To note about this clone: The junction and the germline gene differ at one end; a read error may be behind it. The rearrangement uses TRBV14 and TRBJ1-6, with D hard to call. Germline CDR1 is SGHDN and CDR2 is FVKESK. The CDR3 has 15 amino acids. Here the CDR3 reads CASSQANSGNSPLHF. The CDR3 nucleotides read TGTGCCAGCAGTCAAGCGAACAGCGGGAACTCACCCCTCCACTTT.

The chain links TRBV29-1 to TRBJ2-2, with a tentative D call TRBD1 (5 bases). The CDR3 sequence is 13 residues long. Germline V CDR1 and CDR2: SQVTM, ANQGSEA. The ends were cut back, 4 bases at V and 4 bases at J, with 10 bases in the middle. Here the CDR3 reads CSVARGLTGELFF. Here the CDR3 DNA reads TGCAGCGTTGCAAGGGGTCTCACCGGGGAGCTGTTTTTT.

The V gene is TRBV30, the J gene TRBJ2-5, with D tentatively TRBD1 (6 bases). The CDR3 extends over 14 amino acids. The V end was cut by 5 bases, the J end by 5 bases, with 18 bases between. Germline CDR1 is GTSNPN and CDR2 is SVGIG (reference sequence). Here the CDR3 DNA reads TGTGCCTGGCGCACACAGGGTTTTCGGGAGACCCAGTACTTC. This sequence encodes CAWRTQGFRETQYF.